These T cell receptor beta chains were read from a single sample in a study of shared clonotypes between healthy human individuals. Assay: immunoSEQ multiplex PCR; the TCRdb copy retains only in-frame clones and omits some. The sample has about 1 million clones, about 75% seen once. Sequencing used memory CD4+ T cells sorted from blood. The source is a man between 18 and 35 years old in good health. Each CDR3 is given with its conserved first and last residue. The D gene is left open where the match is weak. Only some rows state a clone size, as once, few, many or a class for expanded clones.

TGTGCCAGCAGGGGTTGGACAGCCTCTGGAAACACCATATATTTT	CASRGWTASGNTIYF	-	-	TRBV28	TRBJ1-3
TGTGCCAGCGGACGGTACTCTGGAAACACCATATATTTT	CASGRYSGNTIYF	-	few	TRBV28	TRBJ1-3
TGTGCCAGTCAGAGACTAGCCGCCGGGGAGCTGTTTTTT	CASQRLAAGELFF	TRBD2	-	TRBV6-6	TRBJ2-2
TGTGCCAGCAGTTACTCGAGGTCGAGACAGGGGCTAGAGCAGTACTTC	CASSYSRSRQGLEQYF	TRBD1	-	TRBV6-6	TRBJ2-7
TGTGCCAGCAGCATGGGACAGGGGTCAGATACGCAGTATTTT	CASSMGQGSDTQYF	TRBD1	-	TRBV28	TRBJ2-3
TGTGCCTGGAGTGGTTCGGGGAGTGAGCAGTACTTC	CAWSGSGSEQYF	-	-	TRBV30	TRBJ2-7
TGTGCCAGCAGCTTGGGCCCTAACAATCAGCCCCAGCATTTT	CASSLGPNNQPQHF	-	-	TRBV5-4	TRBJ1-5
TGCGCCAGCAGCCCAGGGACAGGGGGAACCGGGGAGCTGTTTTTT	CASSPGTGGTGELFF	TRBD1	-	TRBV5-1	TRBJ2-2
TGTGCCAGCTCACCACCGGGAGAATATGGCTACACCTTC	CASSPPGEYGYTF	-	-	TRBV18	TRBJ1-2
TGTGCCAGCAGCTTAGAAGGACAACACACAAATACGCAGTATTTT	CASSLEGQHTNTQYF	-	-	TRBV7-6	TRBJ2-3
TGTGCCAGCAGCTTCCGGGACAGGCCTTACGGGGCGCAGTATTTT	CASSFRDRPYGAQYF	TRBD1	-	TRBV5-6	TRBJ2-3
TGTGCCAGCAGCTTGGAAGGGGCCTATGGCTACACCTTC	CASSLEGAYGYTF	-	-	TRBV7-2	TRBJ1-2
TGCGCCAGCAGACTAGCAGCTATCACAGATACGCAGTATTTT	CASRLAAITDTQYF	-	-	TRBV10-2	TRBJ2-3
TGTGCCAGCAGTGACTCTGCAGCCAATACGCAGTATTTT	CASSDSAANTQYF	-	-	TRBV2	TRBJ2-3
TGTGCCATACTAGGACCTAACTATGGCTACACCTTC	CAILGPNYGYTF	-	-	TRBV10-3	TRBJ1-2
TGTGCCACCAGCAGAGGTCAGGGGATTGGAAACACCATATATTTT	CATSRGQGIGNTIYF	-	-	TRBV15	TRBJ1-3
TGTGCCAGCAGCGTAGCAGGACAGTCGAACACCGGGGAGCTGTTTTTT	CASSVAGQSNTGELFF	-	-	TRBV9	TRBJ2-2
TGTGCCATCGGGACAGGGGTAAACACTGAAGCTTTCTTT	CAIGTGVNTEAFF	TRBD1	-	TRBV10-3	TRBJ1-1
TGTGCCAGCTCACCAAGCAGGACACTTTACGAGCAGTACTTC	CASSPSRTLYEQYF	-	many	TRBV18	TRBJ2-7
TGTGCCAGCAGCATCTCGGGTACCTACGAGCAGTACTTC	CASSISGTYEQYF	-	-	TRBV21-1	TRBJ2-7
TGTGCCAGCAGTACCAGGGAGTATTTCGGTGGCTACACCTTC	CASSTREYFGGYTF	-	few	TRBV7-9	TRBJ1-2
TGCGCCAGCAGCCTCAGTGACAGGAGGATCACAGATACGCAGTATTTT	CASSLSDRRITDTQYF	-	-	TRBV4-1	TRBJ2-3
TGTGCCAGCAGCCCACATCACGTGCGGGGCAGGGCATATAGCAATCAGCCCCAGCATTTT	CASSPHHVRGRAYSNQPQHF	-	-	TRBV14	TRBJ1-5
TGTGCCAGCAGTCCCCTGGGTAGCGGGGGCCAAGAGACCCAGTACTTC	CASSPLGSGGQETQYF	TRBD2	-	TRBV27	TRBJ2-5
TGTGCCAGCAGCTTAGACAGTGGTAATGGCTACACCTTC	CASSLDSGNGYTF	-	-	TRBV7-2	TRBJ1-2
TGTGCCAGCAGTTCAGGGTTCTACTACGAGCAGTACTTC	CASSSGFYYEQYF	-	-	TRBV5-5	TRBJ2-7
TGTGCCAGCAGCTTACAGGGGGCCGAGACCCAGTACTTC	CASSLQGAETQYF	TRBD1	-	TRBV7-9	TRBJ2-5
TGTGCCAGCAGTCAAAGGGTCGGCGGGGCGAACACAGATACGCAGTATTTT	CASSQRVGGANTDTQYF	-	-	TRBV11-2	TRBJ2-3
TGTGCCAGCAGCTCAACCGGGACTAGCCGCTACGAGCAGTACTTC	CASSSTGTSRYEQYF	TRBD2	-	TRBV11-2	TRBJ2-7
TGCGCCAGCAGCTTGGGGTCAGGGGCGGGCAATGAGCAGTTCTTC	CASSLGSGAGNEQFF	-	once	TRBV5-1	TRBJ2-1
TGTGCCAGCAGTTCAGGGCCAGGGGGCTACTATGGCTACACCTTC	CASSSGPGGYYGYTF	TRBD1	-	TRBV6-5	TRBJ1-2
TGTGCCAGCAGCGTAGAGGGACGAGGCAACAATGAGCAGTTCTTC	CASSVEGRGNNEQFF	-	-	TRBV9	TRBJ2-1
TGTGCCAGCAATGGACTAGCGGGGACCTACGAGCAGTACTTC	CASNGLAGTYEQYF	TRBD2	-	TRBV6-1	TRBJ2-7
TGCGCCAGCAGCCAAGCTACAATTTGGGAGGGTTCACCCCTCCACTTT	CASSQATIWEGSPLHF	-	-	TRBV4-1	TRBJ1-6
TGTGCCAGCAGGAGACAGGGAATGGGCTCCTACGAGCAGTACTTC	CASRRQGMGSYEQYF	TRBD1	-	TRBV6-1	TRBJ2-7
TGTGCCAGCTCACCTACCCCAGTAGGGACAGTCGATACGCAGTATTTT	CASSPTPVGTVDTQYF	TRBD1	-	TRBV18	TRBJ2-3
TGTGCCAGCAGCTGGACGGGGCTAAACACCGGGGAGCTGTTTTTT	CASSWTGLNTGELFF	-	-	TRBV11-2	TRBJ2-2
TGTGCCAGCTCGACCCGGGGTGGGGAGCTGTTTTTT	CASSTRGGELFF	-	few	TRBV18	TRBJ2-2
TGTGCTAGCAGCCCTGCGGGTAGCGGACAAGAGACCCAGTACTTC	CASSPAGSGQETQYF	-	-	TRBV7-7	TRBJ2-5
TGTGCCAGCAGCCCGGCAGGGGTCGGCGAAAAACTGTTTTTT	CASSPAGVGEKLFF	-	-	TRBV5-4	TRBJ1-4
TGTGCCAGCTCACCTGGACGGCCGGAAGATACGCAGTATTTT	CASSPGRPEDTQYF	-	once	TRBV18	TRBJ2-3
TGTGCCAGCTCACCGGGCAGCACCGGGGAGCTGTTTTTT	CASSPGSTGELFF	-	few	TRBV18	TRBJ2-2
TGTGCCTGGAGTTTGGCAATTAACTATGGCTACACCTTC	CAWSLAINYGYTF	-	-	TRBV30	TRBJ1-2
TGTGCCAGCAGCTTAGCAGGGTCGGAGGAAAAACTGTTTTTT	CASSLAGSEEKLFF	-	-	TRBV7-8	TRBJ1-4
TGTGCCAGCAGCCTCCGACAGGGGGGCCAGCCCCAGCATTTT	CASSLRQGGQPQHF	TRBD1	-	TRBV5-5	TRBJ1-5
TGCGCCAGCAGCGGGGACAGGGACAATGAGCAGTTCTTC	CASSGDRDNEQFF	TRBD1	-	TRBV5-1	TRBJ2-1
TGTGCCAGCAAGCTTGTGGCGGGGGGTGAGGACATTCAGTACTTC	CASKLVAGGEDIQYF	TRBD2	-	TRBV2	TRBJ2-4
TGTGCCAGCCGGGAGGGACTGATCTATGGCTACACCTTC	CASREGLIYGYTF	-	-	TRBV6-1	TRBJ1-2
TGTGCCAGCAGCTATGACATAGGGGGACAGGAGACCCAGTACTTC	CASSYDIGGQETQYF	TRBD1	-	TRBV11-1	TRBJ2-5
TGTGCCAGCAGCACAAGTCCCGTAGAGTATGGCTACACCTTC	CASSTSPVEYGYTF	-	-	TRBV9	TRBJ1-2